The entry below gives a single T cell receptor (beta chain) sequence along with its context. These data originate in a study of blood T cell repertoires in COVID-19. CDR3 size: 14 residues. Germline-derived CDR1 and CDR2 are ENHRY and SYGVKD. The J segment lost 10 bases and the V segment lost 5 bases, leaving 4 bases of the junction unmatched. The protocol was immunoSEQ multiplex PCR, while the TCRdb copy is restricted to in-frame clones and leaves out a portion. The data contain 470,000 or so clones, 70% to 90% of them singletons. The sequence was collected from a human donor in a cohort sampled during active COVID-19. The source material was peripheral blood. This chain uses TRBV10-3 with TRBJ1-6; 11 bases fit TRBD1. CDR3 DNA sequence: TGTGCCATCAGTAGGGACAGGGGGGGGTCACCCCTCCACTTT. Protein: CAISRDRGGSPLHF.